This is a list of T cell receptor beta chains from one sample in a study of blood T cell repertoires in COVID-19. TCRdb's table, derived via immunoSEQ multiplex PCR, lists solely in-frame clones and lacks some. The repertoire has about 94,000 clones, over 70% of them found once; the top ten carry 15% to 20%. The material sequenced was peripheral blood. These receptors came from a human donor in a cohort sampled during active COVID-19. Each CDR3 is given with its conserved first and last residue.

j_call,v_call,cdr3_aa
TRBJ1-6,TRBV7-9,CASSLALLTGRNSPLHF
TRBJ1-1,TRBV3-1/TRBV3-2,CASSYRGGETPEAFF
TRBJ1-5,TRBV18,CASSPDRFQPQHF
TRBJ2-3,TRBV5-1,CASSSTGTSGRAVTDTQYF
TRBJ1-2,TRBV2,CASSEEGYYGYTF
TRBJ1-2,TRBV5-6,CASSLKDRTNYGYTF
TRBJ2-7,TRBV6-5,CASSLHDTYEQYF
TRBJ2-7,TRBV3-1/TRBV3-2,CASSQVGGSGSYEQYF
TRBJ2-7,TRBV7-2,CASSLGLGSSYEQYF
TRBJ2-1,TRBV6-5,CASSYLSRGVDEQFF
TRBJ1-1,TRBV3-1/TRBV3-2,CASSQMRPRGRGSRSTEAFF
TRBJ2-7,TRBV7-2,CASSQGREGHEQYF
TRBJ2-7,TRBV19,CASSRRGNYEQYF
TRBJ1-2,TRBV3-1/TRBV3-2,CASSQDGGNYGYTF
TRBJ2-1,TRBV14,CASSQTDRVIGNEQFF
TRBJ1-2,TRBV11-3,CASSLEAALDPSADRGGYTF
TRBJ1-2,TRBV5-1,CASSLGDRGLLPYGYTF
TRBJ2-7,TRBV18,CASSRDRGPYEQYF
TRBJ2-1,TRBV7-2,CASSLMTSPYNEQFF
TRBJ1-2,TRBV11-2,CASSPRGGYYGYTF
TRBJ2-2,TRBV2,CASSGTGRTGELFF
TRBJ2-5,TRBV7-2,CASSRGRAGGGETQYF
TRBJ2-7,TRBV4-2,CASSQESGSAFEQYF
TRBJ2-7,TRBV7-2,CASGREFGYEQYF
TRBJ1-5,TRBV2,CASSAYSNQPQHF
TRBJ2-7,TRBV4-2,CASSQGRTGNTYEQYF
TRBJ2-6,TRBV3-1/TRBV3-2,CASSPEAGGVSGANVLTF
TRBJ2-7,TRBV11-2,CASGTSGTYEQYF
TRBJ2-7,TRBV4-2,CASSQEVRQGSYEQYF
TRBJ2-1,TRBV28,CASSQGLVAEQFF
TRBJ2-7,TRBV5-8,CASHRRGSYLYEQYF
TRBJ1-5,TRBV27,CASSLRGSQPQHF
TRBJ2-7,TRBV11-2,CASSLVGLSGRPEQYF
TRBJ2-7,TRBV7-9,CASSFASDLVYEQYF
TRBJ2-7,TRBV6-1,CASSVSGGQRLSYEQYF
TRBJ1-2,TRBV30,CAWSVAENLYGYTF
TRBJ2-7,TRBV30,CAWSLGRGAVQYF
TRBJ1-1,TRBV12-5,CASGGGQGLTARAFF
TRBJ1-4,TRBV24-1,CATSDLEGATNEKLFF
TRBJ2-7,TRBV5-1,CASSPLLAGAFDEQYF
TRBJ2-6,TRBV5-1,CASSQTWGNSGANVLTF
TRBJ2-1,TRBV20-1,CSANLNEQFF
TRBJ2-5,TRBV5-1,CASSESEMETQYF
TRBJ2-1,TRBV7-9,CASSSLAGVGRNEQFF